The next 28 T cell receptor beta chains were all read from a single sample in a study of T cells in Graves' hyperthyroidism and ophthalmopathy. It was RNA transcripts that yielded the amplified TCR beta CDR3 regions. Primed by the HTBI set, a first-round RT-PCR was run on the TCR CDR3. TCRdb reanalysed the multiplex PCR reads using MiXCR and keeps one entry per CDR3 protein. The data show 750,000 to 950,000 distinct CDR3 sequences, around 38% seen once. Input material: blood. All receptors come from a man aged 18 to 29 with Graves' hyperthyroidism.

The chain is built from TRBV20-1 and TRBJ2-7; 11 bases match TRBD2. The CDR3 is 16 amino acids. Per the germline V gene, CDR1 is DFQATT and CDR2 is SNEGSKA (reference sequence). The junction had 10 bases not matched to a gene; V was cut back by 4 bases and J by 2 bases. CDR3 DNA: TGCAGTGCTACACCACGTAGCGGGGGGGCGGCCTACGAGCAGTACTTC. It specifies CSATPRSGGAAYEQYF.

A remark on this clonotype: An end of the junction does not agree with germline; a read error may underlie this. This rearrangement joins TRBV10-3 to TRBJ1-1; TRBD1 matches 7 bases. The CDR3 has 16 amino acids. Per the germline V gene, CDR1 is ENHRY and CDR2 is SYGVKD. The CDR3, as DNA: TGTGCCGTCAGTACCAAGACAGGGAGGATGGGCACTGAAGCTTTCTTT. This translates into CAVSTKTGRMGTEAFF.

The gene calls are TRBV2 and TRBJ1-3, with D hard to call. The CDR3 contains 12 residues. The V end lost 7 bases, the J end lost 0 bases, and 4 bases lay between the germline ends. The germline V gene has CDR1 SNHLY and CDR2 FYNNEI. The CDR3 region has the DNA TGTGCCAGCAACAGCTCTGGAAACACCATATATTTT. Protein: CASNSSGNTIYF. The entire variable domain, with the rest obtained from reference TRBV2 and TRBJ1-3, is as follows: EPEVTQTPSHQVTQMGQEVILRCVPISNHLYFYWYRQILGQKVEFLVSFYNNEISEKSEIFDDQFSVERPDGSNFTLKIRSTKLEDSAMYFCASNSSGNTIYFGEGSWLTVV.

A few counts support this clonotype. Compared with germline, one end of the junction differs, possibly owing to a read error. This rearrangement joins TRBV25-1 to TRBJ1-3; D remains unclear. The CDR3 runs 15 residues. The V gene's germline CDR1 is MGHDK and CDR2 SYGVNS. CDR3 residues: CASSQAEDFGNTIYF. The DNA for the CDR3 is TGCGCCAGCAGCCAAGCGGAAGATTTTGGAAACACCATATATTTT.

CDR3 sequence reads: CASSLSGGKNMKTQYF. The DNA for the CDR3 is TGTGCCAGCAGCCTCTCCGGAGGGAAGAATATGAAGACCCAGTACTTC. The chain couples TRBV6-4 to TRBJ2-5; tentative D call: TRBD2 (6 bases). V lost 6 bases and J lost 6, with 23 bases in between. Germline V gene data show CDR1 as MRHNA and CDR2 as SNTAGT. The CDR3 extends over 16 amino acids.

A word on this clonotype: Since a far larger clone is one base different, this is likely a read error. The chain recombines TRBV19 with TRBJ2-2; D is possibly TRBD1 or TRBD2 (6 bases each). Looked up from germline, CDR1 is LNHDA and CDR2 is SQIVND (reference sequence). The CDR3 totals 12 residues. CDR3 sequence: CASSVRGGEPFF. CDR3 coding DNA: TGTGCCAGTAGTGTCAGGGGCGGGGAGCCGTTTTTT.

In this sample, this clonotype turned up many times. J is TRBJ1-6 and V is TRBV20-1; D not resolved. CDR1 is DFQATT, CDR2 SNEGSKA, per germline (reference sequence). The CDR3 sequence is 16 residues long. The V gene lost 0 bases and the J gene lost 4 bases, with 13 bases spanning the gap. CDR3 loop: CSARDGAREYNSPLHF. CDR3 bases: TGCAGTGCTAGAGATGGCGCACGAGAGTATAATTCACCCCTCCACTTT.

This clonotype was detected ten times or more. The gene calls are TRBV29-1 and TRBJ2-5; D possibly corresponds to TRBD1 (6 bases). Germline assignment: CDR1 SQVTM and CDR2 ANQGSEA. Trimming removed 8 bases from V and 4 bases from J, with 14 bases in between. This CDR3 region has 12 residues. CDR3: CSTDRVRETQYF. The CDR3 nucleotides are TGCAGCACGGACAGAGTGAGAGAGACCCAGTACTTC.

This chain uses TRBV20-1 with TRBJ2-5; possibly TRBD1 for D (6 bases). The germline CDR1 and CDR2 sequences are DFQATT and SNEGSKA (reference sequence). This CDR3 has 15 residues. Trimming left V 5 bases short and J 1 base short, with 17 bases between. Here the CDR3 reads CSAGPQGSGQETQYF. Here the CDR3 DNA reads TGCAGTGCTGGCCCGCAGGGGAGCGGCCAAGAGACCCAGTACTTC.

About this clonotype itself: This may stem from a read error, because a much larger clone lies one nucleotide away. This chain links TRBV7-2 with TRBJ2-5; weak D call: TRBD2 (7 bases). The CDR3 contains 15 residues. Germline V gene data show CDR1 as SGHTA and CDR2 as FQGNSA. CDR3 in amino acids: CACSLGGQRQETQYF. DNA of the CDR3: TGTGCCTGCAGCTTGGGGGGGCAACGGCAAGAGACCCAGTACTTC.

V and J are TRBV20-1 and TRBJ2-3; 7 nucleotides align to TRBD1. The CDR3 extends over 15 amino acids. Per germline, CDR1 DFQATT and CDR2 SNEGSKA (reference sequence). The V and J ends lost 0 bases and 2 bases, in that order; junction bases with no gene match: 5. The CDR3 loop is CSARDPGTATDTQYF. The CDR3 DNA is TGCAGTGCTAGAGACCCCGGGACAGCCACAGATACGCAGTATTTT.

This clonotype has just one count. The V and J genes are TRBV10-3 and TRBJ1-5, with D maybe TRBD1 (5 bases). Germline CDR1 reads ENHRY; CDR2 reads SYGVKD. CDR3 length equals 13 residues. The CDR3 spells CTTRDPGSQPQHF. Here the CDR3 DNA reads TGTACCACCCGGGACCCCGGAAGTCAGCCCCAGCATTTT.

This clonotype was seen more than once but under ten times. V and J are TRBV12-3 or TRBV12-4 and TRBJ1-1; D remains ambiguous. The CDR3 consists of 13 residues. V was pared by 10 bases and J by 6 bases, with 18 bases between. The DNA of the CDR3 is TGTGCCAACCAAAGACACTCGATCGCTGAAGCTTTCTTT. The encoded protein is CANQRHSIAEAFF.

CDR3 DNA sequence: TGCAGTGCTAGGGGGACTTATAGCAATCAGCCCCAGCATTTT. This encodes CSARGTYSNQPQHF. This chain joins TRBV20-1 and TRBJ1-5; D is possibly TRBD1 (5 bases). CDR3 length: 14 residues. Trimming stripped 3 bases from V and 0 bases from J, with 9 bases between. CDR1 is DFQATT and CDR2 is SNEGSKA in the germline V gene (reference sequence).

This clonotype has only a few counts. V is TRBV10-3 and J is TRBJ2-2, with a possible D match to TRBD2 (6 bases). Between the trimmed V and J ends, which lost 6 bases and 3 bases, there was a span of 14 bases. This CDR3 has 15 residues. The germline CDR1 and CDR2 sequences are ENHRY and SYGVKD. The CDR3 nucleotides read TGTGCCATCAGGCCGGGGCAGCGGGACACCGGGGAGCTGTTTTTT. Translated: CAIRPGQRDTGELFF.

This clonotype was seen more than once but under ten times. The genes are TRBV7-9 and TRBJ2-6; D is ambiguous. V was clipped by 6 bases and J by 0 bases, with 9 bases between them. This CDR3 is built from 15 residues. CDR1 is SEHNR, CDR2 FQNEAQ, per germline (reference sequence). This chain's CDR3 is CASSDHFSGANVLTF. The CDR3 DNA follows: TGTGCCAGCAGTGACCACTTCTCTGGGGCCAACGTCCTGACTTTC.

The chain has TRBV7-6 and TRBJ1-6, with 7 bases matching TRBD1. The CDR3 spans 15 residues. The germline V gene encodes CDR1 SGHVS and CDR2 FNYEAQ. Unmatched junction bases numbered 6, after V lost 3 bases and J lost 7 bases. CDR3 sequence (DNA): TGTGCCAGCAGCTTGCGACAGGGACTCAATTCACCCCTCCACTTT. Its translation: CASSLRQGLNSPLHF.

The CDR3 DNA reads TGTGCCAGCAGCTACCTGTTATACGAGCAGTACTTC. This sequence encodes CASSYLLYEQYF. This chain connects TRBV5-6 to TRBJ2-7; no firm D call. CDR1 and CDR2 (germline): SGHDT, YYEEEE. The CDR3 runs 12 residues. The germline V and J ends were trimmed by 3 bases and 4 bases, with 8 bases remaining between them.

This clonotype was seen a handful of times. The chain couples TRBV5-1 to TRBJ2-7; 7 positions agree with TRBD1. This CDR3 is built from 15 residues. Germline V gene data show CDR1 as SGHRS and CDR2 as YFSETQ. Unmatched junction bases numbered 12, after V lost 4 bases and J lost 5 bases. DNA of the CDR3: TGCGCCAGCAGCACCGAGACAGGGCTTGAAGACGAGCAGTACTTC. Translated, it gives CASSTETGLEDEQYF.

CDR3 protein: CATSSSATNEKLFF. In nucleotides, the CDR3 is TGTGCCACCAGCAGCTCAGCAACTAATGAAAAACTGTTTTTT. V usage is TRBV15 and J usage is TRBJ1-4; D is uncertain. The CDR3 has 14 amino acids. V shed 3 bases and J shed 0 bases, with 5 bases lying between them. Germline V gene data show CDR1 as LNHNV and CDR2 as YYDKDF (reference sequence).

V gene TRBV6-5 combines with J gene TRBJ1-2; 7 nucleotides match TRBD1. The CDR3 sequence is 12 residues long. Trimming at V came to 4 bases and at J to 8 bases, leaving 4 bases not matched to a gene. Germline V gene sequence: CDR1 MNHEY, CDR2 SVGAGI. For the CDR3, the DNA is TGTGCCAGCAGTTGGGACAGCCTCGGCTACACCTTC. Residues: CASSWDSLGYTF.

This clonotype was counted a few times. The chain uses TRBV5-1 and TRBJ1-1, with D tentatively TRBD1 (5 bases). V was cut by 7 bases and J by 5 bases, with 15 bases left in between. Germline V CDR1 and CDR2: SGHRS, YFSETQ. The CDR3 is 13 residues long. The DNA for the CDR3 is TGCGCCAGCGCAACGGGGGTAGGGACTGAAGCTTTCTTT. Its translation: CASATGVGTEAFF.

The chain joins TRBV6-6 to TRBJ2-6, with a possible D match to TRBD2 (5 bases). This CDR3 has 19 amino acids. Germline V gene sequence: CDR1 MNHNY, CDR2 SVGAGI (reference sequence). The V gene lost 0 bases and the J gene lost 0 bases, with 15 bases spanning the gap. The CDR3 is CASSYSMQAGDSGANVLTF. CDR3 DNA sequence: TGTGCCAGCAGTTACTCGATGCAGGCCGGGGACTCTGGGGCCAACGTCCTGACTTTC.

About this clonotype: The junction departs from germline at one end; a sequencing error may be responsible. This chain uses TRBV25-1 with TRBJ1-1; D remains unclear. The CDR3 covers 14 residues. The V gene's germline CDR1 is MGHDK and CDR2 SYGVNS. For the CDR3, the DNA is TGTGCCAGCAGTTTCGGGGAAGTGAACACTGAAGCTCTCTTT. Protein: CASSFGEVNTEALF.

The chain joins TRBV7-8 to TRBJ2-5; weak D call: TRBD2 (5 bases). The germline CDR1 and CDR2 sequences are SGHVS and FQNEAQ. V was clipped by 3 bases and J by 5 bases, with 16 bases between them. The CDR3 consists of 15 residues. The CDR3, as DNA: TGTGCCAGCAGCTTTCCGGGGTCGGAAGGGGAGACCCAGTACTTC. This codes for CASSFPGSEGETQYF.

The table lists this clonotype with a few counts. The CDR3 protein is CASSLGLAGVEEQYF. The DNA of the CDR3 is TGTGCCAGCAGCTTGGGGCTAGCGGGAGTTGAAGAGCAGTACTTC. This chain connects TRBV5-4 to TRBJ2-7; 10 nucleotides line up with TRBD2. The CDR3 runs to 15 residues. Germline CDR1 reads SGHNT; CDR2 reads YYREEE (reference sequence). The trim removed 0 bases at V and 7 bases at J, leaving 7 bases unmatched.

The sample holds many counts of this clonotype. V and J are TRBV10-3 and TRBJ2-2; TRBD2 agrees at 13 bases. This CDR3 region has 15 residues. The J segment lost 8 bases and the V segment lost 11 bases, leaving 11 bases of the junction unmatched. The germline V gene encodes CDR1 ENHRY and CDR2 SYGVKD. The CDR3 region is CAASGTSGVTGELFF. Here the CDR3 DNA reads TGTGCCGCCTCCGGGACTAGCGGGGTGACTGGGGAGCTGTTTTTT.

This chain joins TRBV12-3 or TRBV12-4 and TRBJ1-2; a possible D gene is TRBD1 (5 bases). The CDR3 runs to 17 residues. Trimming removed 3 bases at V and 3 bases at J, with 20 bases between. CDR3 protein: CASSLAYSGDGYYGYTF. The CDR3 coding sequence is TGTGCCAGCAGTTTGGCCTATTCCGGGGACGGATACTATGGCTACACCTTC.